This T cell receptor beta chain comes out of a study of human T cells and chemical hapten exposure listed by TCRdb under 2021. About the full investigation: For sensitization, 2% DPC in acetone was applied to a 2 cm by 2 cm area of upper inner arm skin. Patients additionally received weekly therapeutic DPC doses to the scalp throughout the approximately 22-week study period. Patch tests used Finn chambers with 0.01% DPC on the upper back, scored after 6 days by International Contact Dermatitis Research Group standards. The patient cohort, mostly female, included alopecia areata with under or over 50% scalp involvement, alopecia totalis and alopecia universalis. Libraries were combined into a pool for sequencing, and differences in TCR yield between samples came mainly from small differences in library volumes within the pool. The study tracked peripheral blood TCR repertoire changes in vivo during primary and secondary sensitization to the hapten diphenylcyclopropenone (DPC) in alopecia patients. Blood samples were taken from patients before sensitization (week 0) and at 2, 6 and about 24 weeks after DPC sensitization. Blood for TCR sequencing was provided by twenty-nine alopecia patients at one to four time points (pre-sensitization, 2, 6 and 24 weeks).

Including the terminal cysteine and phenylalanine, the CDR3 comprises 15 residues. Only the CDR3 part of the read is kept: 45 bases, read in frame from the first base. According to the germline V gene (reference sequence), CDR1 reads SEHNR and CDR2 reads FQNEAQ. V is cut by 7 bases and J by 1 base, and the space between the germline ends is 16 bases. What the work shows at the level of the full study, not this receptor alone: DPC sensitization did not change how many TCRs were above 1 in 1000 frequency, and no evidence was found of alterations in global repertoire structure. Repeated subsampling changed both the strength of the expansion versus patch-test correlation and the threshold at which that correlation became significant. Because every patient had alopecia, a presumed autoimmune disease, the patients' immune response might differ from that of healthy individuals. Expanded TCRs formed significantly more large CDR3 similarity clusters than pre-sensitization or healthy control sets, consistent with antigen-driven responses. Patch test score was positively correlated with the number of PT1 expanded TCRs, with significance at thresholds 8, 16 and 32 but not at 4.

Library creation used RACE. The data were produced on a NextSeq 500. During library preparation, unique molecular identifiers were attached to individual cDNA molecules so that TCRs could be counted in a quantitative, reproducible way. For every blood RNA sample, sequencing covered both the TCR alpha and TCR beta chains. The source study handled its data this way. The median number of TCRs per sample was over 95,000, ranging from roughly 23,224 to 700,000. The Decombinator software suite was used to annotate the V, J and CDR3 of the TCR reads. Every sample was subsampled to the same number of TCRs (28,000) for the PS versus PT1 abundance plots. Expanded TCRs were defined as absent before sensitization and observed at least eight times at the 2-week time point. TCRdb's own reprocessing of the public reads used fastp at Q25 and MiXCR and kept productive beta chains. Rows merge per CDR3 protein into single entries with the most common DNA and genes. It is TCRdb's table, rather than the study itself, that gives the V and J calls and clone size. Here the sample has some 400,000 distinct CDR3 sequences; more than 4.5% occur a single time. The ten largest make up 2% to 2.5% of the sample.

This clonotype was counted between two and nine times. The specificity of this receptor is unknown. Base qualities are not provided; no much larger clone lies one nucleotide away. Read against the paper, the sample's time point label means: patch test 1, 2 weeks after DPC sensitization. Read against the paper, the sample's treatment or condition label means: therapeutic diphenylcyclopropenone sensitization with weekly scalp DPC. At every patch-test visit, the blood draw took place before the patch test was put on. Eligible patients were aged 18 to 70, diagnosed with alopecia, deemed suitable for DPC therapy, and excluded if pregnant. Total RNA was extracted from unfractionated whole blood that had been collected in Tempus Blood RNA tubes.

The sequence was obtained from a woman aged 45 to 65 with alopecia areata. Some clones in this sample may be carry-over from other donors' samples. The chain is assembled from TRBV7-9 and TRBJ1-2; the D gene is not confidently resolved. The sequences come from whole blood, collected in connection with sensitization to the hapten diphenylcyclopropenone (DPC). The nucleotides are TGTGCCAGCAACGGGAATCTCGGGGATAACTATGGCTACACCTTC. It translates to CASNGNLGDNYGYTF. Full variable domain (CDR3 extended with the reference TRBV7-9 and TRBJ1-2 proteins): DTGVSQNPRHKITKRGQNVTFRCDPISEHNRLYWYRQTLGQGPEFLTYFQNEAQLEKSRLLSDRFSAERPKGSFSTLEIQRTEQGDSAMYLCASNGNLGDNYGYTFGSGTRLTVV.